Listed below are T cell receptor beta chains from one sample, sequenced in a study of shared clonotypes between healthy human individuals. Repertoires were generated with immunoSEQ multiplex PCR, while TCRdb's copy carries only in-frame clones and drops some. The profile shows more than 1,200,000 clones, about 98.5% of them singletons. The specimen sequenced was naive CD4+ T cells sorted from blood. The receptors were gathered from a man aged 30 to 39 in good health. Both conserved end residues are part of each CDR3. A D gene is named only where the DNA matches it firmly. Rows give clone size only sometimes, using once, few, many, or a class for an expanded clone.

v_gene,abundance,j_gene,d_gene,CDR3aa,CDR3nt
TRBV7-6,-,TRBJ1-1,TRBD1,CASSPPTGGNTEAFF,TGTGCCAGCAGCCCACCGACAGGGGGGAACACTGAAGCTTTCTTT
TRBV27,-,TRBJ2-7,-,CASSFERGLPYEQYF,TGTGCCAGCAGTTTCGAGCGAGGACTCCCCTACGAGCAGTACTTC
TRBV6-1,-,TRBJ1-2,-,CASMGTYGGGYTF,TGTGCCAGCATGGGGACCTATGGCGGTGGCTACACCTTC
TRBV30,-,TRBJ2-3,-,CAWVLGSTQYF,TGTGCCTGGGTTCTAGGGAGTACGCAGTATTTT
TRBV5-1,once,TRBJ2-5,-,CASSLPGVEETQYF,TGCGCCAGCAGCTTGCCGGGAGTAGAAGAGACCCAGTACTTC
TRBV18,-,TRBJ1-4,-,CASSSYATNEKLFF,TGTGCCAGCTCCTCGTATGCAACTAATGAAAAACTGTTTTTT
TRBV11-3,-,TRBJ2-7,TRBD1,CASSEAGQGANEQYF,TGTGCCAGCAGCGAAGCAGGACAGGGGGCGAACGAGCAGTACTTC
TRBV6-5,once,TRBJ2-5,-,CASSALRGTQYF,TGTGCCAGCAGTGCGCTACGGGGGACCCAGTACTTC
TRBV4-1,-,TRBJ1-3,-,CASSQPGGREYF,TGCGCCAGCAGCCAACCCGGGGGCAGAGAATATTTT
TRBV6-1,-,TRBJ1-2,TRBD1,CASSPTGDRGGYTF,TGTGCCAGCAGCCCGACAGGGGACAGGGGGGGCTACACCTTC
TRBV7-2,-,TRBJ1-4,-,CASSLGEPKGEKLFF,TGTGCCAGCAGCTTAGGGGAACCAAAGGGTGAAAAACTGTTTTTT
TRBV5-1,once,TRBJ2-1,-,CASSFQPSDPGNEQFF,TGCGCCAGCAGTTTCCAACCGTCCGACCCAGGGAATGAGCAGTTCTTC
TRBV9,-,TRBJ2-2,TRBD2,CASSPSGRTVGELFF,TGTGCCAGCAGCCCTAGCGGGAGAACCGTCGGGGAGCTGTTTTTT
TRBV14,-,TRBJ2-1,TRBD2,CASSQDSEREGRNEQFF,TGTGCCAGCAGCCAAGATAGTGAGCGGGAGGGCCGGAATGAGCAGTTCTTC
TRBV4-2,-,TRBJ2-7,-,CASSRGHGSYEQYF,TGTGCCAGCAGCCGAGGACACGGCTCCTACGAGCAGTACTTC
TRBV2,-,TRBJ1-1,-,CASRGDVNTEAFF,TGTGCCAGCAGGGGGGATGTGAACACTGAAGCTTTCTTT
TRBV2,-,TRBJ2-5,-,CASSEWKAEKTQYF,TGTGCCAGCAGTGAATGGAAAGCGGAGAAGACCCAGTACTTC
TRBV2,-,TRBJ2-7,TRBD2,CASTLAASGGEQYF,TGTGCCAGCACCCTGGCGGCTAGCGGGGGCGAGCAGTACTTC
TRBV7-9,-,TRBJ1-4,-,CASSYGTRNNEKLFF,TGTGCCAGCAGCTACGGGACACGAAACAATGAAAAACTGTTTTTT
TRBV29-1,once,TRBJ2-5,TRBD2,CSVRLAGETQYF,TGCAGCGTGAGACTAGCGGGAGAGACCCAGTACTTC